This TCR beta chain appears in the sequencing data of a study of lymphopenia after photon versus proton radiotherapy. The study, taken as a whole, reports: Authors raise, but do not show, better survival with proton therapy.

With respect to this clone: The antigen is unknown.

The data were produced by immunoSEQ multiplex PCR, yet TCRdb's version contains in-frame clones alone and is incomplete. The profile shows about 160,000 clones, about 88% of them singletons. Germline V gives CDR1 LNHDA, CDR2 SQIVND (reference sequence). Trimming cost V 10 bases and J 4 bases, with 13 bases left between them. The CDR3 has 13 amino acids. This specimen consisted of peripheral blood, obtained from a patient treated with photon-based radiotherapy. The chain carries TRBV19 and TRBJ1-4; D call uncertain. This TCR was sampled from a man aged 50 or older with gastric cancer. CDR3 sequence (DNA): TGTGCCACCGGGCGGAGTTATAATGAAAAACTGTTTTTT. Protein product: CATGRSYNEKLFF. Looking up the rest from reference TRBV19 and TRBJ1-4 gives the full variable domain: DGGITQSPKYLFRKEGQNVTLSCEQNLNHDAMYWYRQDPGQGLRLIYYSQIVNDFQKGDIAEGYSVSREKKESFPLTVTSAQKNPTAFYLCATGRSYNEKLFFGSGTQLSVL.